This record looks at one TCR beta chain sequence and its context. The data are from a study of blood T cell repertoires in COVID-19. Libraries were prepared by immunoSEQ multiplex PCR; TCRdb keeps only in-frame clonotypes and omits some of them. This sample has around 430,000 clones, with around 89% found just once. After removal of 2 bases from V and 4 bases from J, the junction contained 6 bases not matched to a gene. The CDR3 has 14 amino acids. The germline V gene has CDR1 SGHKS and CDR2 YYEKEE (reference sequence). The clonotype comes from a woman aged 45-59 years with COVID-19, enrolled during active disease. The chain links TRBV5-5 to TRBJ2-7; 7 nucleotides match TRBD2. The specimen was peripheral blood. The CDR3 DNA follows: TGTGCCAGCAGCTTCGGGCTAGCGGCGTACGAGCAGTACTTC. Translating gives CASSFGLAAYEQYF.